The clone carrying this T cell receptor (beta chain) has only one observation. This entry comes from a study of a mutant IDH1 vaccine in newly diagnosed glioma. Study-wide background: The therapy given earlier, which was standard therapy, consisted of radiotherapy, temozolomide, or both, and most of the patients received both.

The time point: baseline, week 1 (first vaccination visit). The sample's treatment: pre-vaccination baseline after standard-of-care therapy. The method was immunoSEQ multiplex PCR; TCRdb's version includes in-frame clones alone and lacks a portion of them. The profile shows 80,000 to 100,000 clones, just under 80% of them singletons. The sequence was obtained from a man between 40 and 49 years old with glioma. Specimen: PBMCs, collected from a glioma patient treated with radiotherapy, temozolomide or both.

The CDR3 here is CASRGPGLAYEQYF. CDR3 in DNA: TGTGCCAGCAGGGGGCCGGGACTAGCCTACGAGCAGTACTTC. V is TRBV27 and J is TRBJ2-7; 8 bases match TRBD2. V shed 6 bases, J shed 2 bases, and the junction held 6 bases outside the gene matches. The germline CDR1 and CDR2 sequences are MNHEY and SMNVEV (reference sequence). This CDR3 is 14 amino acids long.